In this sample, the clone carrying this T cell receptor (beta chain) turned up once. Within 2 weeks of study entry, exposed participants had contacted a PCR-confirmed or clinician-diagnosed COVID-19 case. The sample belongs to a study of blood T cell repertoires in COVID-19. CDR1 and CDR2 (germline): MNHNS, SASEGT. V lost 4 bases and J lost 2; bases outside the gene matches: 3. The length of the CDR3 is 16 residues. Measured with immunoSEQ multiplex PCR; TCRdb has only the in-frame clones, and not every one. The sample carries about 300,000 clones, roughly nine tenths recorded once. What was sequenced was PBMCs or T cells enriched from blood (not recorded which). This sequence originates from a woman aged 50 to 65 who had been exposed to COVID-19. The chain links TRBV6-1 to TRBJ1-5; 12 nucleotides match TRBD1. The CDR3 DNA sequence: TGTGCCAGCAGTGCCGGGACAGGGGGCGGCAATCAGCCCCAGCATTTT. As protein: CASSAGTGGGNQPQHF.